These 21 T cell receptor beta chains were all obtained from the same sample, sequenced in a study of beta chain features in type 1 diabetes. Study-wide findings and caveats: People with Type 1 diabetes carried modestly yet significantly shorter TCRB CDR3s in all four CD4+ subsets.

Sequenced material consisted of expressed TCRB transcripts (all of the isolated RNA was reverse transcribed). Libraries were prepared by immunoSEQ multiplex PCR; TCRdb keeps only in-frame clonotypes and omits some of them. The profile covers 100,000 to 150,000 clones, with around 16% appearing a single time and 2.6% taken by the ten largest. Their specific antigens are unknown. What was sequenced was central memory CD4+ T cells from blood. Every receptor here comes from a young man with type 1 diabetes.

This clone was seen only a few times. This chain uses TRBV6-5 with TRBJ2-6; TRBD1 is a possible D gene (6 bases). Germline CDR1 and CDR2: MNHEY and SVGAGI. The CDR3 loop spans 15 amino acids. V was trimmed by 6 bases and J by 1 base, leaving 10 bases between them. CDR3 amino acids: CASSNDRSGANVLTF. CDR3 nucleotide sequence: TGTGCCAGCAGCAACGACAGGTCTGGGGCCAACGTCCTGACTTTC.

The chain is built from TRBV29-1 and TRBJ2-7; a weak D match, TRBD1 (6 bases). CDR3 length: 14 amino acids. Per the germline V gene, CDR1 is SQVTM and CDR2 is ANQGSEA. V was cut by 3 bases and J by 3 bases, with 15 bases left in between. The CDR3 sequence: CSVDPQGVGYEQYF. The CDR3 nucleotides are TGCAGCGTTGATCCACAGGGAGTTGGCTACGAGCAGTACTTC.

This clone was recorded many times. V is TRBV28 and J is TRBJ2-7; D may be TRBD2 (6 bases). V was cut by 10 bases and J by 0 bases, with 19 bases left in between. The CDR3 is 15 residues long. Looked up from germline, CDR1 is MDHEN and CDR2 is SYDVKM. Here the CDR3 DNA reads TGTGCCACGGGGACTCAACCTCCTAGCTCCTACGAGCAGTACTTC. It specifies CATGTQPPSSYEQYF.

This rearrangement joins TRBV6-5 to TRBJ1-5; D gene ambiguous. The CDR3 extends over 14 amino acids. V shed 1 base and J shed 5 bases, with 9 bases lying between them. CDR1 and CDR2 (germline): MNHEY, SVGAGI. For the CDR3, the DNA is TGTGCCAGCAGTTACTTAAGCACCGATCAGCCCCAGCATTTT. Protein product: CASSYLSTDQPQHF.

This chain uses TRBV7-6 with TRBJ2-3; perhaps TRBD2 as D (6 bases). The germline gives CDR1 SGHVS, CDR2 FNYEAQ. There are 15 residues in the CDR3. Trimming removed 4 bases at V and 5 bases at J, with 16 bases between. The CDR3 coding sequence is TGTGCCAGCAGCTCTCCGGGGGAAACGGGAGATACGCAGTATTTT. It codes for CASSSPGETGDTQYF. Based on the CDR3 plus reference TRBV7-6 and TRBJ2-3, the full variable domain is GAGVSQSPRYKVTKRGQDVALRCDPISGHVSLYWYRQALGQGPEFLTYFNYEAQQDKSGLPNDRFSAERPEGSISTLTIQRTEQRDSAMYRCASSSPGETGDTQYFGPGTRLTVL.

There are a few counts of this clone. The chain links TRBV28 to TRBJ1-1; D ambiguous. CDR3 length: 16 residues. From germline, CDR1 is MDHEN and CDR2 SYDVKM. Deletions cut 2 bases from V and 1 base from J, with 14 bases between. The DNA of the CDR3 is TGTGCCAGCAGTTTAATTTCAGGTTCGGGGAACACTGAAGCTTTCTTT. Its translation: CASSLISGSGNTEAFF. The whole variable domain, filled in from reference TRBV28 and TRBJ1-1, reads DVKVTQSSRYLVKRTGEKVFLECVQDMDHENMFWYRQDPGLGLRLIYFSYDVKMKEKGDIPEGYSVSREKKERFSLILESASTNQTSMYLCASSLISGSGNTEAFFGQGTRLTVV.

The rearrangement joins TRBV15 to TRBJ2-3; TRBD2 matches at 14 bases. Trimming at V came to 0 bases and at J to 9 bases, leaving 8 bases not matched to a gene. CDR3 length: 17 amino acids. Germline V CDR1 and CDR2: LNHNV, YYDKDF (reference sequence). The CDR3 DNA follows: TGTGCCACCAGCAGAGATACGGGGACTAGCGGGAGCCCCACGCAGTATTTT. This gives the protein CATSRDTGTSGSPTQYF. Full variable domain (outside the CDR3, taken from reference TRBV15 and TRBJ2-3): DAMVIQNPRYQVTQFGKPVTLSCSQTLNHNVMYWYQQKSSQAPKLLFHYYDKDFNNEADTPDNFQSRRPNTSFCFLDIRSPGLGDTAMYLCATSRDTGTSGSPTQYFGPGTRLTVL.

The sample holds a few counts of this clone. This chain uses TRBV21-1 with TRBJ2-6; TRBD2, the table's D call, lacks a check against the DNA. TRBV21-1 counts as a pseudogene. The length of the CDR3 is 18 residues. The CDR3, as DNA: TGTGCCAGCAGTTCCGAGAAAGTATGCCTCTCTGGGGCCAACGTCCTGACTTTC. Translating it yields CASSSEKVCLSGANVLTF.

This clone was observed a handful of times. The chain joins TRBV2 to TRBJ2-3, with TRBD2 identical over 11 bases. V shed 6 bases and J 2 bases; nucleotides not matched to a gene: 4. Germline CDR1 and CDR2: SNHLY and FYNNEI. The CDR3 loop spans 15 amino acids. The CDR3 reads CASSVAGGPTDTQYF. CDR3 DNA sequence: TGTGCCAGCAGCGTAGCGGGAGGGCCCACAGATACGCAGTATTTT.

DNA for the CDR3: TGTGCCAGCAGTGCGGGACTAGCGGGTTTCAATGAGCAGTTCTTC. It specifies CASSAGLAGFNEQFF. The chain employs TRBV6-6 and TRBJ2-1; the match to TRBD2 covers 12 bases. This CDR3 region has 15 residues. The V segment lost 5 bases and the J segment 6 bases; nucleotides outside the gene matches: 5. The germline CDR1 and CDR2 sequences are MNHNY and SVGAGI (reference sequence).

This clone was detected many times. The V gene is TRBV14, the J gene TRBJ2-1; 7 bases are shared with TRBD2. With 0 bases clipped from V and 7 bases from J, the junction kept 12 bases outside the gene matches. Looked up from germline, CDR1 is SGHDN and CDR2 is FVKESK. This CDR3 has 17 amino acids. CDR3 in amino acids: CASSQDAWEGALNEQFF. DNA of the CDR3: TGTGCCAGCAGCCAAGATGCGTGGGAGGGCGCTTTAAATGAGCAGTTCTTC. Based on the CDR3 plus reference TRBV14 and TRBJ2-1, the full variable domain is EAGVTQFPSHSVIEKGQTVTLRCDPISGHDNLYWYRRVMGKEIKFLLHFVKESKQDESGMPNNRFLAERTGGTYSTLKVQPAELEDSGVYFCASSQDAWEGALNEQFFGPGTRLTVL.

This clone has only a few counts. The chain is built from TRBV5-1 and TRBJ2-5, with a weak D call TRBD1 (5 bases). Deletions cut 2 bases from V and 1 base from J, with 9 bases between. Per the germline V gene, CDR1 is SGHRS and CDR2 is YFSETQ. This CDR3 region has 14 residues. The CDR3 loop reads CASSLGVTQETQYF. CDR3 nucleotides: TGCGCCAGCAGCTTAGGGGTTACCCAAGAGACCCAGTACTTC.

This clone was seen more than once but under ten times. The chain links TRBV21-1 to TRBJ2-3; the tabulated D call, TRBD2, remains unverified against the DNA. TRBV21-1 is an annotated pseudogene. This CDR3 has 14 amino acids. The CDR3 bases are TGTGCCAGCAGCAGCGGGGGTAAGGGAGATACGCAGTATTTT. Residues: CASSSGGKGDTQYF.

In this sample, this clone turned up a few times. The rearrangement joins TRBV19 to TRBJ2-7; TRBD2 is a possible D gene (6 bases). V shed 6 bases and J shed 3 bases, with 12 bases lying between them. Per the germline V gene, CDR1 is LNHDA and CDR2 is SQIVND (reference sequence). The CDR3 runs 13 residues. The CDR3 protein is CASRSGQNYEQYF. Written as DNA, the CDR3 is TGTGCCAGTAGAAGCGGGCAGAACTACGAGCAGTACTTC. The full variable domain, rest sourced from reference TRBV19 and TRBJ2-7, is DGGITQSPKYLFRKEGQNVTLSCEQNLNHDAMYWYRQDPGQGLRLIYYSQIVNDFQKGDIAEGYSVSREKKESFPLTVTSAQKNPTAFYLCASRSGQNYEQYFGPGTRLTVT.

This clone was detected only a few times. The J gene is TRBJ1-6, the V gene TRBV7-3; D gene unclear. The germline gives CDR1 SGHTA, CDR2 FQGTGA. CDR3 length: 13 residues. Trimming took 2 bases from V and 6 from J, leaving 5 bases between them. CDR3 DNA sequence: TGTGCCAGCAGCTTAGAACCTAATTCACCCCTCCACTTT. It encodes CASSLEPNSPLHF.

CDR3 loop: CASTLTGNQPQHF. The CDR3 nucleotides are TGTGCCAGCACCTTGACAGGAAATCAGCCCCAGCATTTT. The V gene is TRBV28, the J gene TRBJ1-5, with a weak D call TRBD1 (6 bases). Per germline, CDR1 MDHEN and CDR2 SYDVKM. The length of the CDR3 is 13 residues. Trimming pared 7 bases from V and 4 bases from J, leaving 11 bases between.

This clone was picked up a small number of times. This sequence joins TRBV19 and TRBJ2-6, with D unclear. Trimming cost V 3 bases and J 2 bases, with 5 bases left between them. CDR3 length equals 14 residues. The germline gives CDR1 LNHDA, CDR2 SQIVND (reference sequence). The CDR3 DNA is TGTGCCAGTAGTATCGGAGCTGGGGCCAACGTCCTGACTTTC. As protein: CASSIGAGANVLTF.

There are a few counts of this clone. V usage is TRBV5-1 and J usage is TRBJ2-4; TRBD1 is a possible D gene (6 bases). The germline V gene has CDR1 SGHRS and CDR2 YFSETQ. This CDR3 spans 13 amino acids. Trimming left V 0 bases short and J 8 bases short, with 9 bases between. CDR3 in DNA: TGCGCCAGCAGCTTGGACAGGGTGGACATTCAGTACTTC. Its translation is CASSLDRVDIQYF. The entire variable domain, with the rest obtained from reference TRBV5-1 and TRBJ2-4, is as follows: KAGVTQTPRYLIKTRGQQVTLSCSPISGHRSVSWYQQTPGQGLQFLFEYFSETQRNKGNFPGRFSGRQFSNSRSEMNVSTLELGDSALYLCASSLDRVDIQYFGAGTRLSVL.

This clone was counted between two and nine times. CDR3 amino acids: CASSLGQEGEQYF. The CDR3 DNA follows: TGTGCCAGCAGCTTAGGACAGGAAGGGGAGCAGTACTTC. The J gene is TRBJ2-7, the V gene TRBV7-9; weak D call: TRBD1 (6 bases). V lost 1 base and J 7 bases, leaving 11 bases between the germline ends. There are 13 residues in the CDR3. Germline-derived CDR1 and CDR2 are SEHNR and FQNEAQ (reference sequence).

This clone was counted only a few times. This chain connects TRBV6-5 to TRBJ2-1; 8 bases map to TRBD2. The CDR3 spans 16 residues. The V gene end was trimmed by 0 bases and the J gene end by 6 bases; junction bases not matched to a gene: 7. CDR1 is MNHEY and CDR2 is SVGAGI in the germline V gene. This CDR3 reads CASSYSQTGGGNEQFF. The CDR3 DNA follows: TGTGCCAGCAGTTACTCCCAGACGGGAGGGGGCAATGAGCAGTTCTTC.

CDR3 sequence (DNA): TGTGCCAGCAGTGCCCAGGACAGGGAAGGAGCTTTCTTT. Its translation is CASSAQDREGAFF. J is TRBJ1-1 and V is TRBV27, with TRBD1 matching 8 bases. The V segment lost 5 bases and the J segment 10 bases; nucleotides outside the gene matches: 9. Germline CDR1 MNHEY, CDR2 SMNVEV (reference sequence). The CDR3 extends over 13 amino acids.